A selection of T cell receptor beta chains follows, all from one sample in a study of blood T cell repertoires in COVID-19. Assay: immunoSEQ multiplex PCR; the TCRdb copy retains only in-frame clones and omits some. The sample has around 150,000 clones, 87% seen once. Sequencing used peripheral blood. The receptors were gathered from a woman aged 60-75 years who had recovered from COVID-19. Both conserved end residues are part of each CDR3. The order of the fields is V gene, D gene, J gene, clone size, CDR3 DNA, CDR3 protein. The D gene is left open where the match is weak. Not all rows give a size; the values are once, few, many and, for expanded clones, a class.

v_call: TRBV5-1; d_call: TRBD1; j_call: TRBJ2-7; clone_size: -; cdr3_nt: TGCGCCAGCACCCTTGGAAACGGACAGGGGATACACGAGCAGTACTTC; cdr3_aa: CASTLGNGQGIHEQYF
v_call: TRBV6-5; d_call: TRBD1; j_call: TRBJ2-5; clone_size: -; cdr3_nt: TGTGCCAGCAGTTACAGAGGGGGCGAACAAGAGACCCAGTACTTC; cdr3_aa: CASSYRGGEQETQYF
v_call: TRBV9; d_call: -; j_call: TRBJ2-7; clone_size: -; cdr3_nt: TGTGCCAGCAGCGTAGGCGGGGCCGCCAACTACGAGCAGTACTTC; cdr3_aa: CASSVGGAANYEQYF
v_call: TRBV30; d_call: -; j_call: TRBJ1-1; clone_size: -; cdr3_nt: TGTGCCTGGATTATCCAAGGGGGAAACACTGAAGCTTTCTTT; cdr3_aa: CAWIIQGGNTEAFF
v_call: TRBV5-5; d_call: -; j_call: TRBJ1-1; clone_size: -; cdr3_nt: TGTGCCAGCAGCTTTCCTACAGGGTTCACTGAAGCTTTCTTT; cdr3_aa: CASSFPTGFTEAFF
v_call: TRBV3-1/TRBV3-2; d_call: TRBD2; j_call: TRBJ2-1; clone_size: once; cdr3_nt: TGTGCCAGCAGCCAGTTCAGGGAGGGCACCTACAATGAGCAGTTCTTC; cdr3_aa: CASSQFREGTYNEQFF
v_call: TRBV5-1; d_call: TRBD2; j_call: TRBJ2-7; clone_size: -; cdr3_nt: TGCGCCAGCAGCTTAAAGCTTAGCGGGGCCGTCCCGCCCTACGAGCAGTACTTC; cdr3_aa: CASSLKLSGAVPPYEQYF
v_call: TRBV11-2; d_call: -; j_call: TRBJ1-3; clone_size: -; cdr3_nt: TGTGCCAGCAGCTTTATGGACTACTCTGGAAACACCATATATTTT; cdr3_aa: CASSFMDYSGNTIYF
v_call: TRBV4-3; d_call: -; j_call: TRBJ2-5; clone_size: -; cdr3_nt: TGCGCCAGCAGCCAAGAAGCTACAGGGAAGAGAGAGACCCAGTACTTC; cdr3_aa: CASSQEATGKRETQYF
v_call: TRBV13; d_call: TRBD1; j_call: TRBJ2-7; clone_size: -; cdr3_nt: TGTGCCAGCAGCTTGACAGGGCTAAGCTCCTACGAGCAGTACTTC; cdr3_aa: CASSLTGLSSYEQYF
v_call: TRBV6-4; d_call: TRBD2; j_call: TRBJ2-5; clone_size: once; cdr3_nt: TGTGCCAGCAGCCAACCGGGACTATGGCAAGAGACCCAGTACTTC; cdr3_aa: CASSQPGLWQETQYF
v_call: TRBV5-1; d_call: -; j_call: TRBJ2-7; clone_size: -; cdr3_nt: TGCGCCAGCAGCTCCCCTGAGAGCTCCTACGAGCAGTACTTC; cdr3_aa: CASSSPESSYEQYF
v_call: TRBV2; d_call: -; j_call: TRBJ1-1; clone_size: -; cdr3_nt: TGTGCCAGCAAAGAGGGGGTCACTGAAGCTTTCTTT; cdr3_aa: CASKEGVTEAFF
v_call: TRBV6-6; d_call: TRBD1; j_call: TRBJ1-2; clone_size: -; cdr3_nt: TGTGCCAGCAGTCTGACAGGGATCTATGGCTACACCTTC; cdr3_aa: CASSLTGIYGYTF
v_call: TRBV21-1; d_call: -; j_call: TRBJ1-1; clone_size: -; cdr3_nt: TGTGCCAGCAGCTACCGGGACAGAAAGAACACTGAAGCTTTCTTT; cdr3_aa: CASSYRDRKNTEAFF
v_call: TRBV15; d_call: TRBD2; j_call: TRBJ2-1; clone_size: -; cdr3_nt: TGTGCCACCAGCAGAGATCTTACCAGCGGGGTAACCTACAATGAGCAGTTCTTC; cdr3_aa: CATSRDLTSGVTYNEQFF
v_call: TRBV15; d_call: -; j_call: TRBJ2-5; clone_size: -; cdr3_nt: TGTGCCACCAGCGGGACACCGGGACTACAAGAGACCCAGTACTTC; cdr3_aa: CATSGTPGLQETQYF
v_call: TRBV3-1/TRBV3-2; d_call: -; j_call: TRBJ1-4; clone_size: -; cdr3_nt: TGTGCCAGCAGCCCCCTTTCGGTTCTTACGGGTGAAAAACTGTTTTTT; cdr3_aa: CASSPLSVLTGEKLFF
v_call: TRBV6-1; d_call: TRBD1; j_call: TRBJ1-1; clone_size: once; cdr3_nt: TGTGCCAGCAGTAGGGGCCAGGGGGGCACTGAAGCTTTCTTT; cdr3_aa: CASSRGQGGTEAFF
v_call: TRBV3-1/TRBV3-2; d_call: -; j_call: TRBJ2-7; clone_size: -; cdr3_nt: TGTGCAGTAACCGCGAACTCCTACGAGCAGTACTTC; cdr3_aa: CAVTANSYEQYF
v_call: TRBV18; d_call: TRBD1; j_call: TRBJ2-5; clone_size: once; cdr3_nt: TGTGCCAGCTCACCCCCCCAGGGGGCCCAAGAGACCCAGTACTTC; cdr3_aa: CASSPPQGAQETQYF
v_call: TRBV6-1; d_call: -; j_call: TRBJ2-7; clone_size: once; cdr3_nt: TGTGCCAGCAGTGAATTTGCCACTGCCATACAGGGTCAAGCACCGTACTTC; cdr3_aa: CASSEFATAIQGQAPYF
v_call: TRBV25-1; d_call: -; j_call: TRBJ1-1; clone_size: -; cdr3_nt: TGTGCCAGCAGTGAATATACAGGGATGAACACTGAAGCTTTCTTT; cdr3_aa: CASSEYTGMNTEAFF
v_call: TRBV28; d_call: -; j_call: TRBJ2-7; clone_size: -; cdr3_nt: TGTGCCAGCAGTCTCGGGGGTTGGACGGTGTCCTACGAGCAGTACTTC; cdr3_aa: CASSLGGWTVSYEQYF
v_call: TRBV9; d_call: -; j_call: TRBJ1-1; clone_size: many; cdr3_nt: TGTGCCAGCAGCGTAGGAAACCTACGGAACACTGAAGCTTTCTTT; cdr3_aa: CASSVGNLRNTEAFF
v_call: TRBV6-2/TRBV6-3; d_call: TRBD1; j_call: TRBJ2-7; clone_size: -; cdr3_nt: TGTGCCAGCAGTCACGAAACAGGGGGCGCCTCCTACGAGCAGTACTTC; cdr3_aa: CASSHETGGASYEQYF
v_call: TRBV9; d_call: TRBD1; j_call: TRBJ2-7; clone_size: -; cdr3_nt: TGTGCCAGCAGCGTAGACAGGGGGCCTCGGGAGCAGTACTTC; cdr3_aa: CASSVDRGPREQYF
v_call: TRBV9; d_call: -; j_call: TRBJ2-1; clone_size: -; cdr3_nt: TGTGCCAGCAGCGTAGAGATGGGACTCAATGAGCAGTTCTTC; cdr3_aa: CASSVEMGLNEQFF
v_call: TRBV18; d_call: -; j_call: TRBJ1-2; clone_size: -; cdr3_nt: TGTGCCAGCTCCCTCGGGACACTGAGCACCCGTGGCTACACCTTC; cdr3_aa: CASSLGTLSTRGYTF
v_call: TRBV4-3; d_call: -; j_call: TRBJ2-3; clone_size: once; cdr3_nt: TGCGCCAGCAGCCCCGGGGGATCTTTAGATACGCAGTATTTT; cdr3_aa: CASSPGGSLDTQYF
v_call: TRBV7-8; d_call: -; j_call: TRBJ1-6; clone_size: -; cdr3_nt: TGTGCCAGCAGCTTGGCTTTTCACAGGGTTATCTATAATTCACCCCTCCACTTT; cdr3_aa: CASSLAFHRVIYNSPLHF
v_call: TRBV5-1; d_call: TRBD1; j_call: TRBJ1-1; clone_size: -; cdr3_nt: TGCGCCAGCAGCCCCTCGACAGGGATGAACACTGAAGCTTTCTTT; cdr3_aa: CASSPSTGMNTEAFF
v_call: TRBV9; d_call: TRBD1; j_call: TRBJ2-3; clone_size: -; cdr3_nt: TGTGCCAGCAGCGTAAGGGGGCAGGGGACAGATACGCAGTATTTT; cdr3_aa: CASSVRGQGTDTQYF
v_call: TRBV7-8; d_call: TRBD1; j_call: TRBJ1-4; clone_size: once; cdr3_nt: TGTGCCAGCAGCTCCCAGGGGGCACGGGCTGAAAAACTGTTTTTT; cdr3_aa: CASSSQGARAEKLFF
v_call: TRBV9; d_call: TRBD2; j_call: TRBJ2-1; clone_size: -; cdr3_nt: TGTGCCAGCAGCGTAGGCTGGCGGGGGGCCCCGGGAGATGAGCAGTTCTTC; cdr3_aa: CASSVGWRGAPGDEQFF
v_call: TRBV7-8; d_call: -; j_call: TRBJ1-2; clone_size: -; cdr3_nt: TGTGCCAGCAGCCCAGGGCAGGGGATGGAAGGCTACACCTTC; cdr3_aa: CASSPGQGMEGYTF
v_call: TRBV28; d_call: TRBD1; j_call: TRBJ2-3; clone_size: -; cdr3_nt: TGTGCCAGCAGTTTATCGGCGACAGGGGACACAGATACGCAGTATTTT; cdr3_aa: CASSLSATGDTDTQYF
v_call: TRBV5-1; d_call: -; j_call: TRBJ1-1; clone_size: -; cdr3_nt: TGCGCCAGCAGCTTGGCGACAGAAATTGAAGCTTTCTTT; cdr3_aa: CASSLATEIEAFF
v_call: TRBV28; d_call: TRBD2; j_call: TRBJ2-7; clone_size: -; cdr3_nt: TGTGCCAGCATCCTAAGGACTAGCGGGGGATTGAACTCCTACGAGCAGTACTTC; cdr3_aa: CASILRTSGGLNSYEQYF
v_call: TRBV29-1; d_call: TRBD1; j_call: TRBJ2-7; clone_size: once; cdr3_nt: TGCAGCGTTGTACAGGGGGGATCCTACGAGCAGTACTTC; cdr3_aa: CSVVQGGSYEQYF
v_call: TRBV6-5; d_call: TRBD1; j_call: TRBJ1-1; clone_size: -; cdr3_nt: TGTGCCAGCAGGGACAGGGGGGCAGGGAACACTGAAGCTTTCTTT; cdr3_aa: CASRDRGAGNTEAFF